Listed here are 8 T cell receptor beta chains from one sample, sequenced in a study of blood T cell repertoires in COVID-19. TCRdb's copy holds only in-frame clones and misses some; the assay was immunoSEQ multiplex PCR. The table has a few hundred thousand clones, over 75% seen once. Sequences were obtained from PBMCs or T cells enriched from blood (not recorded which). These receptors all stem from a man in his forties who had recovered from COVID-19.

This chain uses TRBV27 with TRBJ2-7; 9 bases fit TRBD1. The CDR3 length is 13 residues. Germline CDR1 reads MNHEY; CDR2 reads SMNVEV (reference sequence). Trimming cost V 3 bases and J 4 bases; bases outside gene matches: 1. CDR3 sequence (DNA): TGTGCCAGCAGTTTCGGGACAGGGTACGAGCAGTACTTC. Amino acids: CASSFGTGYEQYF.

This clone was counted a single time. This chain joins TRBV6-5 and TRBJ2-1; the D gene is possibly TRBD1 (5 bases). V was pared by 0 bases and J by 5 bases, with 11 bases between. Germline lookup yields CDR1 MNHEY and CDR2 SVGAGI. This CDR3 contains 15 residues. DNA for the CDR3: TGTGCCAGCAGTTACTCGATTGGGGCACACAATGAGCAGTTCTTC. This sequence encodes CASSYSIGAHNEQFF.

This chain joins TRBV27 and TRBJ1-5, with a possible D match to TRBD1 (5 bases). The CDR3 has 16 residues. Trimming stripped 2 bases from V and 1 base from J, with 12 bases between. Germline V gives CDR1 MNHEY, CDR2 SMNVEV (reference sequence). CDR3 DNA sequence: TGTGCCAGCAGTTTACACGGGGGAGCGAGCAATCAGCCCCAGCATTTT. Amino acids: CASSLHGGASNQPQHF.

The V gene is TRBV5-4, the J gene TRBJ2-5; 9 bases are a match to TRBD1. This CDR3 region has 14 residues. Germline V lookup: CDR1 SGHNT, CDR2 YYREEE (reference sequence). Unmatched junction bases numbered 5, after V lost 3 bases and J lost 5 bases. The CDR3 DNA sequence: TGTGCCAGCAGCTCACAGGGGGCTGAGGAGACCCAGTACTTC. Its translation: CASSSQGAEETQYF.

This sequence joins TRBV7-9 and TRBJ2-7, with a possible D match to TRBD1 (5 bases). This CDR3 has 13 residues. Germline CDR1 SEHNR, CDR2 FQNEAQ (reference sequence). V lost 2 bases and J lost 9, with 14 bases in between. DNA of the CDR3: TGTGCCAGCAGCTTAAGAGATGGTACAGGGCAGTACTTC. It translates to CASSLRDGTGQYF.

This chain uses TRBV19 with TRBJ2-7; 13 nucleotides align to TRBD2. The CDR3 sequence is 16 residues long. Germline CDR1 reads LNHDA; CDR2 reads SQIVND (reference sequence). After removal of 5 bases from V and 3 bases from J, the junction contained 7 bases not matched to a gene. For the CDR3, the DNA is TGTGCCAGTAGTGCAACCCGGACTAGCGGGAGCTACGAGCAGTACTTC. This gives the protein CASSATRTSGSYEQYF. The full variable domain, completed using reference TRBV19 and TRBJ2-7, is DGGITQSPKYLFRKEGQNVTLSCEQNLNHDAMYWYRQDPGQGLRLIYYSQIVNDFQKGDIAEGYSVSREKKESFPLTVTSAQKNPTAFYLCASSATRTSGSYEQYFGPGTRLTVT.

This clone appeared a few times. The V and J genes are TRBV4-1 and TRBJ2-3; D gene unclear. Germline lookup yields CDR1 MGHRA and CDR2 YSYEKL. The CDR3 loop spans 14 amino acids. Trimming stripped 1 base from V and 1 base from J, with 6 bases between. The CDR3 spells CASSQAQGTDTQYF. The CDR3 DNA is TGCGCCAGCAGCCAAGCCCAGGGCACAGATACGCAGTATTTT.

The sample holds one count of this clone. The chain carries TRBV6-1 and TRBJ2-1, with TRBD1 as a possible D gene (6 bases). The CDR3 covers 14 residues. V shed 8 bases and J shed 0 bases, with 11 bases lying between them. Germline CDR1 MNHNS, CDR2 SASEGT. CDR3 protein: CASREGHSYNEQFF. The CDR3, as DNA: TGTGCCAGCCGAGAGGGACACTCCTACAATGAGCAGTTCTTC.